Listed below are T cell receptor beta chains from one sample, sequenced in a study of cytomegalovirus exposure and HLA in healthy donors. The assay was immunoSEQ multiplex PCR, and TCRdb's table has in-frame clones only and misses some. This sample has 55,000 to 65,000 clones, with 80% to 90% found just once. What was sequenced was PBMCs. The receptors derive from a man aged 25-45 years in good health and CMV-seropositive. Each CDR3 is given with its conserved first and last residue. A D gene is named only where the DNA matches it firmly. Clone size is not always given. Where it is, it says once, few, many or a class for expanded clones.

abundance	v_gene	d_gene	j_gene	CDR3nt	CDR3aa
NA	TRBV30	NA	TRBJ1-6	TGTGCCTGGAGTACAGGGTTTTCACCCCTCCACTTT	CAWSTGFSPLHF
NA	TRBV5-1	TRBD2	TRBJ2-2	TGCGCCAGCAGCACAACTAGCGGGAGTATCACCGGGGAGCTGTTTTTT	CASSTTSGSITGELFF
NA	TRBV7-2	NA	TRBJ2-7	TGTGCCAGCAGCCGCAGCGGTGTAGGTTACGAGCAGTACTTC	CASSRSGVGYEQYF
NA	TRBV23-1	NA	TRBJ2-7	TGCGCCAGCAGCCCTACGAAGGGAATTGCTGACAGCCCCCCCTCCTACGAGCAGTACTTC	CASSPTKGIADSPPSYEQYF
few	TRBV5-6	NA	TRBJ2-7	TGTGCCAGCAGCTTCTTCCAGGCCTACGAGCAGTACTTC	CASSFFQAYEQYF
NA	TRBV6-6	NA	TRBJ1-1	TGTGCCAGCAGTTACGCGGGTCGGGAGGTGACTGAAGCTTTCTTT	CASSYAGREVTEAFF
NA	TRBV9	NA	TRBJ2-7	TGTGCCAGCAGCCCCCGATCCCTAGATTTTGACTACGAGCAGTACTTC	CASSPRSLDFDYEQYF
medium-sized	TRBV12-5	TRBD1	TRBJ1-3	TGTGCTAGTGGGCAAAAGGACAGGGGAAGACACACCATATATTTT	CASGQKDRGRHTIYF
NA	TRBV5-1	NA	TRBJ2-7	TGCGCCAGCAGCCTAGGTCCTAGCTCCTACGAGCAGTACTTC	CASSLGPSSYEQYF
NA	TRBV7-7	NA	TRBJ2-7	TGTGCTAGCAGCTTAGCCAGGGGCGACGAGCAGTACTTC	CASSLARGDEQYF
NA	TRBV5-1	TRBD2	TRBJ2-5	TGCGCCAGCAGCCCTCCCCCAGCGGGAGGCGTCTTTGGAGAGACCCAGTACTTC	CASSPPPAGGVFGETQYF
NA	TRBV29-1	TRBD2	TRBJ2-5	TGCAGCGTGGGGGGTACTAGCGGGAGAGAGACCCAGTACTTC	CSVGGTSGRETQYF
NA	TRBV4-2	NA	TRBJ2-5	TGTGCCAGCAGCCAAGATCTCGGGGAAGGGGAGACCCAGTACTTC	CASSQDLGEGETQYF
NA	TRBV5-1	TRBD1	TRBJ1-4	TGCGCCAGCAGCCTAGACAGGGAAACAACTAATGAAAAACTGTTTTTT	CASSLDRETTNEKLFF
NA	TRBV25-1	NA	TRBJ1-1	TGTGCCAGCAGTGAATTCGGAGGTTATGGACGTGAAGCTTTCTTT	CASSEFGGYGREAFF
NA	TRBV30	TRBD2	TRBJ2-3	TGTGCCTGGAGTGTACATGGGGGACTAGCGGGGGTCACAGATACGCAGTATTTT	CAWSVHGGLAGVTDTQYF
once	TRBV28	NA	TRBJ1-2	TGTGCCCTCAGCCAGGCCCCTAACTATGGCTACACCTTC	CALSQAPNYGYTF
NA	TRBV7-9	NA	TRBJ1-2	TGTGCCAGCAGCCTCCCTTCGGTGTCTAATTATGGCTACACCTTC	CASSLPSVSNYGYTF
NA	TRBV16	NA	TRBJ2-7	TGTGCCAGCAGCCAACTAGGGGTAGGCGAGCAGTACTTC	CASSQLGVGEQYF
NA	TRBV15	NA	TRBJ1-6	TGTGCCACCGGGGCCTCAGGTTATAATTCACCCCTCCACTTT	CATGASGYNSPLHF
NA	TRBV11-3	NA	TRBJ2-1	TGTGCCAGCAGCTCGAGCCCTAGTTGGAATGAGCAGTTCTTC	CASSSSPSWNEQFF
NA	TRBV7-9	TRBD2	TRBJ2-3	TGTGCCAGCAGCTGGAGGCTAGCGGGAGTAGCAGATACGCAGTATTTT	CASSWRLAGVADTQYF
NA	TRBV7-9	TRBD2	TRBJ2-1	TGTGCCAGCAGCAGTCCGGGACTAGCGGGGGTCAATGAGCAGTTCTTC	CASSSPGLAGVNEQFF
NA	TRBV18	NA	TRBJ2-7	TGTGCCAGCTCACCACCGTTAACTTTCTACGAGCAGTACTTC	CASSPPLTFYEQYF
NA	TRBV5-1	TRBD1	TRBJ2-7	TGCGCCAGCAGTCCGACAGGGGCGGGGGAGCAGTACTTC	CASSPTGAGEQYF
once	TRBV7-2	TRBD1	TRBJ1-4	TGTGCCAGCAGCTTAGCGCGAGCGTGGGACAGAAGAAACTCAACTAATGAAAAACTGTTTTTT	CASSLARAWDRRNSTNEKLFF
NA	TRBV6-5	NA	TRBJ2-7	TGTGCCAGCAGTTACTTACGGGAGCGCGCCGAGCAGTACTTC	CASSYLRERAEQYF
NA	TRBV27	TRBD1	TRBJ1-1	TGTGCCAGCAGTTTTGGGACAGGGTTCGACACTGAAGCTTTCTTT	CASSFGTGFDTEAFF
few	TRBV5-6	NA	TRBJ2-7	TGTGCCAGCAGCGTGATCAGGGGAATCACCTACGAGCAGTACTTC	CASSVIRGITYEQYF
NA	TRBV19	NA	TRBJ2-4	TGTGCCAGTAGTATACCCCCGGACCCAGGGATGCAAAACATTCAGTACTTC	CASSIPPDPGMQNIQYF
NA	TRBV28	NA	TRBJ1-1	TGTGCCAGCAGTAGATCCGGGAGCCTCGAAGCTTTCTTT	CASSRSGSLEAFF
NA	TRBV7-9	TRBD2	TRBJ2-7	TGTTCCAGCAGCTCCGGACTAGCGGGAGTATCCTACGAGCAGTACTTC	CSSSSGLAGVSYEQYF
NA	TRBV5-8	TRBD1	TRBJ2-3	TGTGCCAGCAGCTTCCTTGGACAGGGTAATTTAGATACGCAGTATTTT	CASSFLGQGNLDTQYF
NA	TRBV29-1	NA	TRBJ2-4	TGCAGCGTGGGGGAGGGGGAAGCCAAAAACATTCAGTACTTC	CSVGEGEAKNIQYF
NA	TRBV27	NA	TRBJ2-7	TGTGCCAGCAGAATCCGGGGTTCCTACGAGCAGTACTTC	CASRIRGSYEQYF
NA	TRBV27	NA	TRBJ2-7	TGTGCCACTAGGACAGTTACCTACGAGCAGTACTTC	CATRTVTYEQYF
once	TRBV11-2	NA	TRBJ2-7	TGTGCCAGCAGCTCGCGGGACCAACAAGAGGAGCAGTACTTC	CASSSRDQQEEQYF
NA	TRBV7-6	NA	TRBJ2-1	TGTGCCAGCAGTCCCACTAAGTACAATGAGCAGTTCTTC	CASSPTKYNEQFF
NA	TRBV5-6	TRBD2	TRBJ2-3	TGTGCCAGCAGCACCTGGACTAGCGGGAGTAGCACAGATACGCAGTATTTT	CASSTWTSGSSTDTQYF
NA	TRBV11-2	NA	TRBJ1-1	TGTGCCAGCAGCAGAATGTGGGGGGTCACTGAAGCTTTCTTT	CASSRMWGVTEAFF
NA	TRBV7-9	TRBD1	TRBJ1-4	TGTGCCAGCAGCTCGATGACAGGGGGTTGGGAAAAACTGTTTTTT	CASSSMTGGWEKLFF
once	TRBV5-1	NA	TRBJ1-6	TGCGCCAGCAGCTTGGACGGGAACTCACCCCTCCACTTT	CASSLDGNSPLHF
NA	TRBV29-1	NA	TRBJ1-2	TGCAGCGGGCGGGGGCTGGATGGCTACACCTTC	CSGRGLDGYTF
NA	TRBV29-1	TRBD1	TRBJ1-1	TGCAGCGTTGCCCAGGGGGCCAGGAACACTGAAGCTTTCTTT	CSVAQGARNTEAFF
NA	TRBV28	TRBD1	TRBJ1-1	TGTGCCAGCAGCCTAAGGGGGTATGGACAGGGGGGTAACACTGAAGCTTTCTTT	CASSLRGYGQGGNTEAFF
NA	TRBV6-1	NA	TRBJ1-2	TGTGCCAGCAGTGAAGCTACTGGGCCGTATGGCTACACCTTC	CASSEATGPYGYTF
once	TRBV2	TRBD2	TRBJ2-1	TGTGCCAGCATCGGGACTAGCGGGAGGACTCCCTACAATGAGCAGTTCTTC	CASIGTSGRTPYNEQFF
NA	TRBV9	NA	TRBJ2-2	TGTGCCAGCAGCCCCTGGAGGGCCGGGGAGCTGTTTTTT	CASSPWRAGELFF
NA	TRBV7-9	TRBD2	TRBJ2-3	TGTTCCAGCAGCTATGAGCGGGAGGGCACAGATACGCAGTATTTT	CSSSYEREGTDTQYF
NA	TRBV27	TRBD1	TRBJ2-7	TGTGCCAGCAGTTCCCACGGGACAGGGGGCTACGAGCAGTACTTC	CASSSHGTGGYEQYF
NA	TRBV5-6	TRBD2	TRBJ2-1	TGTGCCAGCAGCGGGTCAGGGACTAGCGGGACCTTGAGGTACAATGAGCAGTTCTTC	CASSGSGTSGTLRYNEQFF
once	TRBV11-1	NA	TRBJ1-2	TGTGCCAGCAGACAGGCCCGGGGGGCCGGGGACTATGGCTACACCTTC	CASRQARGAGDYGYTF
NA	TRBV19	TRBD2	TRBJ2-1	TGTGCCAGTAGTCCATGGACTAGCGGGGATTACAATGAGCAGTTCTTC	CASSPWTSGDYNEQFF
NA	TRBV5-1	TRBD2	TRBJ2-7	TGCGCCAGCAGCGTGGGACTAGCGGGAAGCTACGAGCAGTACTTC	CASSVGLAGSYEQYF
NA	TRBV2	NA	TRBJ1-5	TGTGCCAGCAGTCCCCCGGGACGCCGGAGGGATCAGCCCCAGCATTTT	CASSPPGRRRDQPQHF